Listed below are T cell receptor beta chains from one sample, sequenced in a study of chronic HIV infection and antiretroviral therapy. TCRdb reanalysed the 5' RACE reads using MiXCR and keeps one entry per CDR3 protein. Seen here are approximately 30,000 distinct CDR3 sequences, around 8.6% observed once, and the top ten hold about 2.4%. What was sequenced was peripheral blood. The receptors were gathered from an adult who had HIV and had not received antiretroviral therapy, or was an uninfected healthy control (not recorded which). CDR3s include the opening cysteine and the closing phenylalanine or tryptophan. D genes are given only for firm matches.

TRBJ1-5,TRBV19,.,CASHRDTGPNQPQHF
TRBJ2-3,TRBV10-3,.,CAISETSIADTQYF
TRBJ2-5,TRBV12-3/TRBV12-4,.,CASSLQGTQYF
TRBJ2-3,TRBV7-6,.,CASSLKTHPSTDTQYF
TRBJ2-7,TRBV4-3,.,CASSQVGPSGDEQYF
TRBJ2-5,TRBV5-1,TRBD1,CASSPGQGFSETQYF
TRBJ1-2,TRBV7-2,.,CASSLRDDYGYTF
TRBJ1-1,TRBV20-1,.,CSAPRVGGNTEAFF
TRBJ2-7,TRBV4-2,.,CASSQDRGKGQYF
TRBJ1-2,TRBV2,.,CASSEWTPYGYTF
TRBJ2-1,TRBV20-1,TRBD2,CSATPGLPYNEQFF
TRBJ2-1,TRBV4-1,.,CASSQEGMGTPYNEQFF
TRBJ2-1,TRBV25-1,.,CASSAPWPGLEQFF
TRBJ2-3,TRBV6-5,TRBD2,CASSLATSDTQYF
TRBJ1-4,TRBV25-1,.,CASSVAGRGEKLFF
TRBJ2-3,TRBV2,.,CASNRAQDTQYF
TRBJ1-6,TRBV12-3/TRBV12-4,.,CASSLLLSYNSPLHF
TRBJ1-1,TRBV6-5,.,CATRVGGDEAFF
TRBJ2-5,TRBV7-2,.,CASSFKQQETQYF
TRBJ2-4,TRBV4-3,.,CASSQDVNREAKNIQYF
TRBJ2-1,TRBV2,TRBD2,CASSVSGGAVEQFF
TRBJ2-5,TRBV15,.,CATSQGGGETQYF
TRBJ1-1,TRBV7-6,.,CASSLGQGLMNTEAFF
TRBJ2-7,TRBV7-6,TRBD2,CASSPGPGLAGYEQYF